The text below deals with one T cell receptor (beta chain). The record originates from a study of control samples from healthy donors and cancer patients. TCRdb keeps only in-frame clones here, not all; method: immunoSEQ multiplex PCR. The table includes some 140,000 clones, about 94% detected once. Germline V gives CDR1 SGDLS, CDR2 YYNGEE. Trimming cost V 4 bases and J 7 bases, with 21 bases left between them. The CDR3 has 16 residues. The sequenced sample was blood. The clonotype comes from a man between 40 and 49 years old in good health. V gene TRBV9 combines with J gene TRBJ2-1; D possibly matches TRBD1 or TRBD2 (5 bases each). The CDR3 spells CASSINPTSGRNEQFF. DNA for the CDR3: TGTGCCAGCAGCATAAACCCAACCTCGGGGCGGAATGAGCAGTTCTTC.